The source of this T cell receptor (beta chain) is a study of radiotherapy plus CTLA-4 blockade in lung cancer. Study in general: In 18% of patients, objective responses were seen; 31% had disease control. Study-wide findings and caveats: After radiotherapy and ipilimumab, tumor-derived clones expanded in peripheral blood.

The CDR3 runs 17 residues. CDR1 and CDR2 (germline): SGHRS, YFSETQ. The junction had 11 bases not matched to a gene; V was cut back by 0 bases and J by 6 bases. Sequencing used immunoSEQ multiplex PCR; TCRdb keeps in-frame clones, though not all of them. The table lists over 100,000 clones, roughly four fifths of them singletons. This clone occurred a few times. The antigen remains unidentified. The sequence was obtained from a human donor with non-small cell lung cancer that progressed on radiotherapy plus ipilimumab. Some clones in this sample may be carry-over from other donors' samples. V is TRBV5-1 and J is TRBJ2-4; 8 nucleotides agree with TRBD1. Here the sequenced sample was peripheral blood, taken from a patient treated with radiotherapy plus ipilimumab. In nucleotides, the CDR3 is TGCGCCAGCAGCTTGGGCAGGGGGCGCGTGAGGGGAAACATTCAGTACTTC. Translating gives CASSLGRGRVRGNIQYF.